This T cell receptor beta chain was identified in a study of cytomegalovirus exposure and HLA in healthy donors. Study-level points and caveats: The study designated fewer than 200 TCR beta chains cytomegalovirus-associated.

The study drew the donors from its approximately 110-subject validation cohort, separate from the approximately 670-subject first cohort. CDR3 length: 13 residues. The V end was cut by 6 bases, the J end by 2 bases, with 10 bases between. Germline V lookup: CDR1 MNHEY, CDR2 SVGAGI. Points on this clone: Its antigen is unidentified.

Measured with immunoSEQ multiplex PCR; TCRdb has only the in-frame clones, and not every one. The sample contains about 170,000 clones, under 90% of which appear only once. The genes are TRBV6-5 and TRBJ1-2, with D hard to call. This clonotype originated in a woman aged 18-30 years in good health and CMV-seropositive. Input material: PBMCs. CDR3 nucleotides: TGTGCCAGCAGACTTACAGAGAACTATGGCTACACCTTC. As protein: CASRLTENYGYTF.